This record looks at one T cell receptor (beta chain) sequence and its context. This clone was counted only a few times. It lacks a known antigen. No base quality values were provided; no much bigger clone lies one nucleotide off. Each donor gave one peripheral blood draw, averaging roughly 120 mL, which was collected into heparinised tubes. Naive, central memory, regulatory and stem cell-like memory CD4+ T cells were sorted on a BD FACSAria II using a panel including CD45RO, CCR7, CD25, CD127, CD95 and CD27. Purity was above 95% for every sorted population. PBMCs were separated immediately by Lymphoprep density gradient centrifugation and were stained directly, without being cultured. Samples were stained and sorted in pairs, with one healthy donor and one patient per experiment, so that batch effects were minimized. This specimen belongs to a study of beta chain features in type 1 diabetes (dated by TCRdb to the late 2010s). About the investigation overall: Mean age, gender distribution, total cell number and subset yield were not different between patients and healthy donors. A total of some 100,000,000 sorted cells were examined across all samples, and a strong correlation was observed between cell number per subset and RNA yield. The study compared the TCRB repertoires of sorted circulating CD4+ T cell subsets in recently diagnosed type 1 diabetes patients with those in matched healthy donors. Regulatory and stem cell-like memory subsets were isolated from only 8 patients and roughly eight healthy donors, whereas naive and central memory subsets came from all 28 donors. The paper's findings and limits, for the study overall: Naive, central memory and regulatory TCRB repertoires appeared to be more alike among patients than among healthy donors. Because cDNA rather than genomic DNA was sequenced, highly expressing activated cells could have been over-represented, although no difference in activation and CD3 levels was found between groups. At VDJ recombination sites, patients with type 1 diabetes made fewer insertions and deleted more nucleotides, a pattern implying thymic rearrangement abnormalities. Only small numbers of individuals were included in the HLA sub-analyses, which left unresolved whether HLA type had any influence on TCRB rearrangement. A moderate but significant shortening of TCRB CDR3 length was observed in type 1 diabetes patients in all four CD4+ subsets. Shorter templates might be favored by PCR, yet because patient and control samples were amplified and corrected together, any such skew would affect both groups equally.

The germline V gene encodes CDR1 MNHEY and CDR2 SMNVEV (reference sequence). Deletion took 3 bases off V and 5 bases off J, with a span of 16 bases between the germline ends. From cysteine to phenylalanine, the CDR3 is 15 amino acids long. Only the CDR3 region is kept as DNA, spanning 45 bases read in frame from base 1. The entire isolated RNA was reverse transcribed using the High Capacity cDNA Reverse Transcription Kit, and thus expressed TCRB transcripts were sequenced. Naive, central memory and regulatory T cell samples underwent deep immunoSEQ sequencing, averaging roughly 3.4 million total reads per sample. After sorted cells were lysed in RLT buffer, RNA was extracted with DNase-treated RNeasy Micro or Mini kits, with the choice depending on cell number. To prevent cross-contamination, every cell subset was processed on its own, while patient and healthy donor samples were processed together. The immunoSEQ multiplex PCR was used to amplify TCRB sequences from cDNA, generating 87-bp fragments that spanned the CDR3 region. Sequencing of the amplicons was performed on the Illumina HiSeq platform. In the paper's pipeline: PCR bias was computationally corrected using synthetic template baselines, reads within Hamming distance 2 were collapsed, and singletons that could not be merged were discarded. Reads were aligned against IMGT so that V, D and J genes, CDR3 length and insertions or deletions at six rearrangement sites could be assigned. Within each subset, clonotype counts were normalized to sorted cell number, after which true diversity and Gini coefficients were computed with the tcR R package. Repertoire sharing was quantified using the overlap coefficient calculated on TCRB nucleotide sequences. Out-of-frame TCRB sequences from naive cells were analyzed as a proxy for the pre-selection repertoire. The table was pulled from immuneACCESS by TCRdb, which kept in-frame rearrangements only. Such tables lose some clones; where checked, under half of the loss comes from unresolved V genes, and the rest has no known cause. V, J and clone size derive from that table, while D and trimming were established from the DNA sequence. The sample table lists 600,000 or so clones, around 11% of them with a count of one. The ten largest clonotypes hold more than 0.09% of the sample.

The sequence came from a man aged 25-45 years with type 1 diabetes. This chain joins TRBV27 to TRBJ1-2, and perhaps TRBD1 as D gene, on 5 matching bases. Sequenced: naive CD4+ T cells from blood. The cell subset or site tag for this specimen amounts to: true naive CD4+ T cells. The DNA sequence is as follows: TGTGCCAGCAGTTTCGGGGACGGACGAGAATATGGCTACACCTTC. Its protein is CASSFGDGREYGYTF.